This T cell receptor (beta chain) stems from a study of cytomegalovirus exposure and HLA in healthy donors. Germline-derived CDR1 and CDR2 are LNHDA and SQIVND (reference sequence). The CDR3 runs 12 residues. V lost 4 bases, J lost 5 bases, and 9 bases lay in between. In this sample, this clone turned up a few times. The antigen is not known. Both 60 Vbeta primers and 13 Jbeta primers went into the PCR. Clones were sequenced by immunoSEQ multiplex PCR, and TCRdb holds only the in-frame ones, with some missing. The data show almost 200,000 clones, with about 80% seen just once and under 2% held by the top ten. Study conclusions and caveats: A later analysis by the authors found several of the most significant clusters apparently linked to common viral pathogens. Some V segments, TRBV6-2 and TRBV6-3 among them, were indistinguishable and were therefore excluded. What TCR beta sequences reportedly achieved was accurate prediction of HLA-A and HLA-B alleles in most subjects. The study listed roughly 160 cytomegalovirus-associated TCR beta chains.

This receptor was taken from a man aged 25 to 40 in good health and CMV-seronegative. This chain uses TRBV19 with TRBJ2-7; no reliable D call. Material for sequencing was PBMCs. CDR3 DNA: TGTGCCAGTAGTAATGAGTTTCACGAGCAGTACTTC. Protein: CASSNEFHEQYF.